The clone carrying this TCR beta chain was seen only once. Its antigen remains unidentified. This specimen comes from a study of PD-1 blockade in classical Hodgkin lymphoma. General study findings and limits: Whatever underlies the repertoire differences (possibly disease activity or prior therapy) remains undefined. Baseline diversity in complete responders resembled that of newly diagnosed patients. Reported findings placed baseline TCR diversity lower in newly diagnosed patients (compared with healthy donors).

TCRdb's table, derived via immunoSEQ multiplex PCR, lists solely in-frame clones and lacks some. The table has 89,000 or so clones, around 90% seen once. Trimming stripped 4 bases from V and 8 bases from J, with 14 bases between. The CDR3 contains 14 residues. In germline, CDR1 is MGHDK, CDR2 SYGVNS. Patients all relapsed after autologous stem cell transplantation, and there was variation in brentuximab vedotin exposure. Best responses included complete response and partial response; otherwise, the best response was progressive disease. The receptor was derived from a human donor with classical Hodgkin lymphoma. The specimen was peripheral blood mononuclear cells (PBMCs), collected before the second cycle of nivolumab. The chain couples TRBV25-1 to TRBJ1-4; D unclear. CDR3 region: CASSGVQVGEKLFF. The CDR3 bases are TGTGCCAGCAGTGGGGTCCAGGTAGGGGAAAAACTGTTTTTT.